The 19 T cell receptor beta chains listed next were all sequenced from one sample in a study of shared clonotypes between healthy human individuals. This table comes from immunoSEQ multiplex PCR, and its TCRdb copy is limited to in-frame clones, with some not included. This repertoire shows 150,000 to 200,000 clones, approximately 92% found once; its top ten account for 0.067%. The sequencing sample was made of naive CD4+ T cells sorted from blood. Subset denoted: CD45RA+ positively selected. The receptors originated from a woman aged 25 to 39 in good health.

V gene TRBV18 combines with J gene TRBJ1-1, with unresolved D. The V end was cut by 4 bases, the J end by 1 base, with 7 bases between. CDR3 length: 13 residues. Germline-derived CDR1 and CDR2 are KGHSH and LQKENI. The CDR3 bases are TGTGCCAGCTCACTGTCAGAGAACACTGAAGCTTTCTTT. As protein: CASSLSENTEAFF.

The chain joins TRBV7-8 to TRBJ2-7, with D possibly being TRBD2 (7 bases). There are 17 residues in the CDR3. Germline CDR1 and CDR2: SGHVS and FQNEAQ. Trimming shortened V by 4 bases and J by 0 bases, and 19 bases separated the two germline ends. This chain's CDR3 is CASSSVWGGPGSYEQYF. DNA for the CDR3: TGTGCCAGCAGCTCGGTGTGGGGGGGGCCGGGCTCCTACGAGCAGTACTTC.

The chain recombines TRBV12-2 with TRBJ2-7. TRBV12-2 is labeled a pseudogene. CDR3 size: 17 residues. The CDR3 nucleotides are TGTGCAAGTCGCCTCCCCCGCAGGTCCTCACTAATATACGAGCAGTACTTC. The encoded protein is CASRLPRRSSLIYEQYF.

This sequence joins TRBV11-2 and TRBJ2-7; no clear D gene. Germline V gene sequence: CDR1 SGHAT, CDR2 FQNNGV. The V end lost 1 base, the J end lost 2 bases, and 15 bases lay between the germline ends. The CDR3 spans 16 residues. Here the CDR3 reads CASSLGVFGTTYEQYF. The CDR3 nucleotides read TGTGCCAGCAGCTTAGGCGTTTTCGGAACGACCTACGAGCAGTACTTC.

The V gene is TRBV11-2, the J gene TRBJ1-5; a possible D gene is TRBD1 (6 bases). V lost 3 bases to trimming and J lost 4 bases, with 7 bases between them. This CDR3 region has 13 residues. Germline CDR1 reads SGHAT; CDR2 reads FQNNGV. CDR3: CASSFQGNQPQHF. For the CDR3, the DNA is TGTGCCAGCAGCTTTCAGGGGAATCAGCCCCAGCATTTT.

V and J are TRBV7-9 and TRBJ2-5, with TRBD1 as a possible D gene (6 bases). With the DNA end fitting TRBJ2-7 better, the J assignment may be wrong. Looked up from germline, CDR1 is SEHNR and CDR2 is FQNEAQ (reference sequence). The CDR3 runs 18 residues. This CDR3 reads CASSFTDRLRRTSYEQYF. For the CDR3, the DNA is TGTGCCAGCAGCTTCACGGACAGACTAAGACGGACCTCCTACGAGCAGTACTTC.

The chain links TRBV18 to TRBJ2-5; D possibly matches TRBD1 or TRBD2 (5 bases each). The DNA end favors TRBJ2-7, so the J call may be wrong. This CDR3 has 15 residues. Germline V lookup: CDR1 KGHSH, CDR2 LQKENI. CDR3 sequence: CASSSRDGSLGEQYF. Here the CDR3 DNA reads TGTGCCAGCTCATCCCGGGACGGCTCCCTAGGCGAGCAGTACTTC.

CDR3 nucleotides: TGTGCCAGCAGTTTAGAAGCGGATAACACAGATACGCAGTATTTT. Translated: CASSLEADNTDTQYF. The chain couples TRBV28 to TRBJ2-3, with D perhaps matching TRBD2 (5 bases). The germline CDR1 and CDR2 sequences are MDHEN and SYDVKM. The CDR3 consists of 15 residues. Trimming pared 2 bases from V and 2 bases from J, leaving 11 bases between.

This chain joins TRBV7-2 and TRBJ1-3, with TRBD1 matching over 8 bases. This CDR3 contains 16 residues. The V gene end was trimmed by 5 bases and the J gene end by 3 bases; junction bases not matched to a gene: 9. Germline assignment: CDR1 SGHTA and CDR2 FQGNSA. The CDR3 spells CASSHPRGRNGNTIYF. CDR3 DNA sequence: TGTGCCAGCAGCCACCCCAGGGGGCGAAATGGAAACACCATATATTTT.

The chain links TRBV19 to TRBJ2-5; a possible D gene is TRBD2 (6 bases). Judging by the DNA end, TRBJ2-7 fits better; the J call may be wrong. The CDR3 loop spans 15 amino acids. CDR1 and CDR2 (germline): LNHDA, SQIVND (reference sequence). CDR3 DNA sequence: TGTGCCAGTAGAGATAGCGGAGAACCCTCCTACGAGCAGTACTTC. Translated, it gives CASRDSGEPSYEQYF.

The chain joins TRBV28 to TRBJ1-2; the D gene is possibly TRBD1 (6 bases). With 2 bases removed from V and 4 bases from J, the gap between germline ends came to 11 bases. The germline CDR1 and CDR2 sequences are MDHEN and SYDVKM. CDR3 length equals 14 residues. This CDR3 reads CASSLSRGGYGYTF. In DNA form, the CDR3 reads TGTGCCAGCAGTTTAAGCAGGGGTGGCTATGGCTACACCTTC.

V gene TRBV6-1 combines with J gene TRBJ2-7; possible D gene TRBD1, 5 bases. Germline lookup yields CDR1 MNHNS and CDR2 SASEGT. The CDR3 has 13 residues. The germline V and J ends were trimmed by 1 base and 4 bases, with 8 bases remaining between them. CDR3 bases: TGTGCCAGCAGTGAAGGGACATCTTACGAGCAGTACTTC. This codes for CASSEGTSYEQYF.

The CDR3 protein is CASSFPSSYEQYF. CDR3 bases: TGTGCCAGCAGTTTTCCGAGCTCCTACGAGCAGTACTTC. The gene calls are TRBV28 and TRBJ2-7; D uncertain. V shed 3 bases and J shed 0 bases, with 6 bases lying between them. The CDR3 has 13 residues. CDR1 and CDR2 from the germline V gene are MDHEN and SYDVKM.

V and J are TRBV10-1 and TRBJ2-7; D call uncertain. V gave up 5 bases and J gave up 1 base, with 9 bases separating them. CDR1 is WNHNN, CDR2 SYGVQD, per germline (reference sequence). This CDR3 comprises 13 residues. The CDR3 loop is CASSSGSSYEQYF. CDR3 bases: TGCGCCAGCAGTTCCGGGTCGTCCTACGAGCAGTACTTC.

The V gene is TRBV27, the J gene TRBJ2-7, with D unclear. The CDR3 contains 13 residues. V shed 10 bases and J shed 2 bases, with 15 bases lying between them. The germline CDR1 and CDR2 sequences are MNHEY and SMNVEV (reference sequence). DNA for the CDR3: TGTGCCACCAACTCACATATCGCCTACGAGCAGTACTTC. Amino acid sequence: CATNSHIAYEQYF.

The chain joins TRBV5-1 to TRBJ2-7; D perhaps matches TRBD2 (5 bases). V was cut by 2 bases and J by 0 bases, with 12 bases left in between. From germline, CDR1 is SGHRS and CDR2 YFSETQ. The length of the CDR3 is 15 residues. CDR3 residues: CASSFSALSSYEQYF. DNA for the CDR3: TGCGCCAGCAGCTTTAGCGCCCTTAGCTCCTACGAGCAGTACTTC.

Here the CDR3 DNA reads TGTGCCTGGAGTGTTGACAGCCCGCAGTATTTT. Protein product: CAWSVDSPQYF. The V gene is TRBV30, the J gene TRBJ2-3, with TRBD1 as a possible D gene (5 bases). The CDR3 sequence is 11 residues long. The V gene lost 0 bases and the J gene lost 10 bases, with 8 bases spanning the gap. Germline lookup yields CDR1 GTSNPN and CDR2 SVGIG (reference sequence).

The chain joins TRBV7-9 to TRBJ1-1; a weak D match, TRBD1 (6 bases). CDR3 length equals 13 residues. Deletions cut 5 bases from V and 7 bases from J, with 14 bases between. The germline V gene encodes CDR1 SEHNR and CDR2 FQNEAQ (reference sequence). The CDR3 loop reads CASSTPRGHEAFF. For the CDR3, the DNA is TGTGCCAGCAGCACCCCCCGGGGACATGAAGCTTTCTTT.

The V call is TRBV10-1, the J call TRBJ2-3; TRBD2 is a possible D gene (5 bases). Trimming removed 6 bases at V and 0 bases at J, with 13 bases between. There are 15 residues in the CDR3. Germline lookup yields CDR1 WNHNN and CDR2 SYGVQD (reference sequence). The CDR3 nucleotides are TGCGCCAGCAGCGCCCCGGGAAGAAGCACAGATACGCAGTATTTT. Translated: CASSAPGRSTDTQYF.